The clone carrying this TCR beta chain was seen repeatedly, ten times or more. Its antigen is unidentified. The CDR3 loop spans 15 amino acids. Germline values: CDR1 LNHNV, CDR2 YYDKDF (reference sequence). V lost 0 bases to trimming and J lost 4 bases, with 9 bases between them. TCRdb re-called the 5' RACE reads with MiXCR, one entry per CDR3 protein. The data hold about 660,000 distinct CDR3 sequences, with over 8.5% observed a single time. This record belongs to a study of identical twins. Whole-study results and caveats: Insertions ran lower in abundant cord blood beta clonotypes, though not in memory repertoires.

The donor group consisted entirely of healthy Caucasians. This sample also appeared in a second study, on yellow fever vaccine responses in identical twins.

V and J are TRBV15 and TRBJ1-4; D call uncertain. This TCR was recovered from a woman under 30 in good health. Sequenced material: PBMCs. The chain's CDR3 is CATSREDQNNEKLFF. CDR3 sequence (DNA): TGTGCCACCAGCAGAGAGGACCAAAATAATGAAAAACTGTTTTTT.